These 18 T cell receptor beta chains originate from one sample sequenced in a study of cytotoxic CD8 clonotypes in ibrutinib-treated CLL. TCRdb keeps only in-frame clones here, not all; method: immunoSEQ multiplex PCR. The sample records about 160,000 clones, approximately 80% being singletons. This material consisted of PBMCs, taken after 12 months of ibrutinib treatment. The source of these receptors is a human donor with chronic lymphocytic leukemia.

This clone was seen only a few times. This chain uses TRBV11-2 with TRBJ2-7, with D uncertain. V lost 2 bases to trimming and J lost 4 bases, with 6 bases between them. Germline V gives CDR1 SGHAT, CDR2 FQNNGV. The CDR3 runs to 12 residues. CDR3 residues: CASSLLGYEQYF. The CDR3 DNA is TGTGCCAGCAGCTTACTCGGTTACGAGCAGTACTTC.

J is TRBJ2-7 and V is TRBV6-5; 7 positions agree with TRBD1. The CDR3 is made up of 15 amino acids. The trim removed 5 bases at V and 0 bases at J, leaving 7 bases unmatched. Germline CDR1 is MNHEY and CDR2 is SVGAGI. This CDR3 is CASSPPGTASYEQYF. Written as DNA, the CDR3 is TGTGCCAGCAGTCCCCCTGGGACAGCCTCCTACGAGCAGTACTTC.

The CDR3 bases are TGTGCCAGCAGCTTAAGGCGGGAGCCTAGCCCTTGGGTCTACGAGCAGTACTTC. Its protein product is CASSLRREPSPWVYEQYF. The V and J genes are TRBV7-2 and TRBJ2-7; 7 bases match TRBD2. The CDR3 length is 18 residues. V lost 2 bases and J lost 3; bases outside the gene matches: 16. Germline lookup yields CDR1 SGHTA and CDR2 FQGNSA.

This clone was recorded only once. This chain links TRBV30 with TRBJ1-2; a possible D gene is TRBD1 (5 bases). The CDR3 contains 13 residues. The germline V gene encodes CDR1 GTSNPN and CDR2 SVGIG (reference sequence). Trimming took 4 bases from V and 7 from J, leaving 16 bases between them. The DNA for the CDR3 is TGTGCCTGGACGGCAGGGCGGTTCGGTGGCTACACCTTC. Translated: CAWTAGRFGGYTF. The whole variable domain, remainder taken from reference TRBV30 and TRBJ1-2, is SQTIHQWPATLVQPVGSPLSLECTVEGTSNPNLYWYRQAAGRGLQLLFYSVGIGQISSEVPQNLSASRPQDRQFILSSKKLLLSDSGFYLCAWTAGRFGGYTFGSGTRLTVV.

V usage is TRBV6-5 and J usage is TRBJ1-3; TRBD1 might be the D (5 bases). This CDR3 has 15 amino acids. Trimming stripped 6 bases from V and 0 bases from J, with 12 bases between. Germline CDR1 is MNHEY and CDR2 is SVGAGI. The CDR3 reads CASRDTDASGNTIYF. CDR3 DNA: TGTGCCAGCAGGGACACGGACGCCTCTGGAAACACCATATATTTT.

The chain couples TRBV9 to TRBJ1-1; tentative D call: TRBD1 (6 bases). The germline V and J ends were trimmed by 3 bases and 7 bases, with 13 bases remaining between them. The CDR3 sequence is 13 residues long. Germline CDR1 and CDR2: SGDLS and YYNGEE. Written as DNA, the CDR3 is TGTGCCAGCAGCGGCCCACAGGGTTATGAAGCTTTCTTT. Protein product: CASSGPQGYEAFF. The full variable domain, in which reference TRBV9 and TRBJ1-1 provide the parts outside the CDR3, is DSGVTQTPKHLITATGQRVTLRCSPRSGDLSVYWYQQSLDQGLQFLIQYYNGEERAKGNILERFSAQQFPDLHSELNLSSLELGDSALYFCASSGPQGYEAFFGQGTRLTVV.

The V and J genes are TRBV7-9 and TRBJ2-5; the D is unclear. Trimming removed 1 base from V and 5 bases from J, with 5 bases in between. This CDR3 is built from 12 residues. Germline V lookup: CDR1 SEHNR, CDR2 FQNEAQ (reference sequence). CDR3 amino acids: CASSLGVETQYF. The CDR3 DNA reads TGTGCCAGCAGCTTAGGGGTGGAGACCCAGTACTTC.

V gene TRBV6-5 combines with J gene TRBJ2-1, with D possibly being TRBD2 (5 bases). This CDR3 has 13 amino acids. Between the trimmed V and J ends, which lost 8 bases and 7 bases, there was a span of 15 bases. CDR1 and CDR2 (germline): MNHEY, SVGAGI. Written as DNA, the CDR3 is TGTGCCAGCGGGGAAGAGGGCAGGAATGAGCAGTTCTTC. Translation: CASGEEGRNEQFF.

The CDR3 reads CASSQHAGELFF. The CDR3 DNA reads TGTGCCAGCAGCCAACACGCCGGGGAGCTGTTTTTT. This sequence joins TRBV14 and TRBJ2-2; no definite D call. The V end lost 2 bases, the J end lost 6 bases, and 4 bases lay between the germline ends. The CDR3 loop spans 12 amino acids. Germline values: CDR1 SGHDN, CDR2 FVKESK.

The chain has TRBV27 and TRBJ2-7; TRBD1 matches at 7 bases. CDR3 length: 12 amino acids. V lost 3 bases, J lost 7 bases, and 3 bases stayed unmatched. CDR1 MNHEY and CDR2 SMNVEV come from the germline V gene (reference sequence). The CDR3 spells CASSFSRGEQYF. The CDR3 bases are TGTGCCAGCAGTTTTAGCAGGGGGGAGCAGTACTTC.

This rearrangement joins TRBV14 to TRBJ2-2; perhaps D is TRBD1 or TRBD2 (5 bases each). The CDR3 is 13 residues long. Trimming removed 10 bases at V and 4 bases at J, with 13 bases between. The germline CDR1 and CDR2 sequences are SGHDN and FVKESK. The CDR3 DNA is TGTGCCACCTGGGGGATGAGCACCGGGGAGCTGTTTTTT. Its protein product is CATWGMSTGELFF.

The CDR3 DNA reads TGTGCCAGCTCACCGATAGGGACAGGCCGCTCCTACAATGAGCAGTTCTTC. It translates to CASSPIGTGRSYNEQFF. The chain links TRBV18 to TRBJ2-1, with 8 bases aligning to TRBD1. V lost 3 bases and J lost 0; bases outside the gene matches: 7. This CDR3 contains 17 residues. Looked up from germline, CDR1 is KGHSH and CDR2 is LQKENI.

The chain is built from TRBV5-1 and TRBJ2-7, with unresolved D. The CDR3 covers 16 residues. The germline CDR1 and CDR2 sequences are SGHRS and YFSETQ. The ends were cut back, 4 bases at V and 0 bases at J, with 17 bases in the middle. The CDR3 coding sequence is TGCGCCAGCAGCATTGGCCCAATCCAGAACTCCTACGAGCAGTACTTC. It is translated as CASSIGPIQNSYEQYF.

This CDR3 reads CASSQEGRGRGNEQFF. In DNA form, the CDR3 reads TGCGCCAGCAGCCAGGAGGGCAGGGGCCGCGGGAATGAGCAGTTCTTC. The chain couples TRBV4-1 to TRBJ2-1, with D perhaps being TRBD1 or TRBD2 (6 bases each). Trimming removed 3 bases from V and 7 bases from J, with 19 bases in between. Germline lookup yields CDR1 MGHRA and CDR2 YSYEKL. The CDR3 spans 16 residues.

The V call is TRBV29-1, the J call TRBJ2-4, with a weak D call TRBD2 (6 bases). V was cut by 5 bases and J by 9 bases, with 17 bases left in between. This CDR3 has 13 amino acids. Germline V gene sequence: CDR1 SQVTM, CDR2 ANQGSEA. This chain's CDR3 is CSVRAAWRGIQYF. In DNA form, the CDR3 reads TGCAGCGTTCGGGCCGCCTGGAGGGGCATTCAGTACTTC.

This clone appeared a single time. The genes are TRBV18 and TRBJ2-3; 7 bases map to TRBD2. The germline V gene encodes CDR1 KGHSH and CDR2 LQKENI. The CDR3 runs 14 residues. V was clipped by 3 bases and J by 4 bases; unmatched bases: 4. For the CDR3, the DNA is TGTGCCAGCTCACCGTTAGCGGGCGCAGATACGCAGTATTTT. Translating it yields CASSPLAGADTQYF.

Only one count was recorded for this clone. This sequence joins TRBV27 and TRBJ1-4, with 10 bases matching TRBD1. The CDR3 length is 19 residues. Per germline, CDR1 MNHEY and CDR2 SMNVEV (reference sequence). The junction had 20 bases not matched to a gene; V was cut back by 10 bases and J by 3 bases. CDR3 sequence reads: CATARFTGTGDGSNEKLFF. Here the CDR3 DNA reads TGTGCCACGGCCCGCTTCACCGGGACAGGGGATGGTTCTAATGAAAAACTGTTTTTT.

The rearrangement joins TRBV4-1 to TRBJ2-3; D may be TRBD2 (5 bases). The V and J ends lost 1 base and 6 bases respectively, with 11 bases between them. Germline CDR1 and CDR2: MGHRA and YSYEKL. The CDR3 covers 14 residues. The CDR3, as DNA: TGCGCCAGCAGCCAAGGACACGGCGGGGATACGCAGTATTTT. This codes for CASSQGHGGDTQYF.